This TCR beta chain was retrieved from a study of blood T cell repertoires in COVID-19. Across the study: The origin of the acute and convalescent COVID-19 samples was the United States, Italy and Spain. Sample material is recorded as cDNA or gDNA derived from T cells, B-cell-depleted T cells, or PBMCs.

V shed 3 bases and J shed 2 bases, with 15 bases lying between them. CDR1 and CDR2 (germline): LGHDT, YNNKEL (reference sequence). The length of the CDR3 is 16 residues. Original methodology: Cell counts per sample came from amplifying reference gene primers. The assay was immunoSEQ multiplex PCR, and TCRdb's table has in-frame clones only and misses some. V and J calls and clone size are those listed in that table; D and trimming were worked out from the DNA. The sample carries around 18,000 clones, 70% to 85% recorded once. In Seattle, patients joined the study during active infection and were tracked longitudinally.

The specimen was peripheral blood. The chain combines TRBV3-1 (or the pseudogene TRBV3-2) with TRBJ2-3; TRBD1 is a possible D gene (6 bases). The TCR originated in a man in his 70s with COVID-19, enrolled during active disease. CDR3 amino acids: CASSHTLQGNTDTQYF. The CDR3 nucleotides read TGTGCCAGCAGCCATACACTACAGGGTAACACAGATACGCAGTATTTT.